Given below is one T cell receptor (beta chain) in context. These data come from a study of blood T cell repertoires in COVID-19. Study summary: The study drew acute and convalescent COVID-19 samples from the United States, Italy and Spain. Sample material is recorded as cDNA or gDNA derived from T cells, B-cell-depleted T cells, or PBMCs.

V was pared by 4 bases and J by 5 bases, with 1 base of the junction left unmatched. This CDR3 is 13 amino acids long. In germline, CDR1 is LNHDA, CDR2 SQIVND (reference sequence). In the authors' methods: Estimation of nucleated cell counts was performed using reference gene primer amplification. Assay: immunoSEQ multiplex PCR; the TCRdb copy retains only in-frame clones and omits some. The V and J calls and clone size were taken over from that table, and D and trimming were inferred from the DNA. The sample records approximately 74,000 clones, more than 75% being singletons. Sequencing used peripheral blood. The genes are TRBV19 and TRBJ2-2; 7 bases agree with TRBD2. The sequence derives from a human donor in a cohort sampled during active COVID-19. The CDR3, as DNA: TGTGCCAGTAGTAACGGGAGGACCGGGGAGCTGTTTTTT. Translated, it gives CASSNGRTGELFF.